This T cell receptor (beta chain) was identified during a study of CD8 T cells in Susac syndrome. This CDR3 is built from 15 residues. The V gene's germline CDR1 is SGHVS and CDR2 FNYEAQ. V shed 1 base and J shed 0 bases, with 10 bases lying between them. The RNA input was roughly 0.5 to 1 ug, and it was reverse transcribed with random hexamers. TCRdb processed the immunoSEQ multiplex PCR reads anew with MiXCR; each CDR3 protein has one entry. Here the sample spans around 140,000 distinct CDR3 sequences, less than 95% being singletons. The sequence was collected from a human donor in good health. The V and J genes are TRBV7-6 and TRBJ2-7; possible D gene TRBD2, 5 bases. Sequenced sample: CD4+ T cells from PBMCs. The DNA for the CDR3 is TGTGCCAGCAGCTTAGATGTCGGGGACTCCTACGAGCAGTACTTC. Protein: CASSLDVGDSYEQYF.